The TCR beta chain under discussion was sequenced for a study of cytomegalovirus exposure and HLA in healthy donors. Background on the study: Counted in an early data release were 75 million to 85 million unique TCRs from HLA-typed donors. Study outcomes and limitations: There were reportedly fewer N-insertions in an Asian-associated ancestry cluster than the roughly 700-donor mean, in a later analysis. As was reported, the HLA-A and HLA-B alleles of most subjects were accurately predicted from TCR beta sequences.

Worth noting for this clone: Its antigen is unidentified.

PCR employed 60 Vbeta and 13 Jbeta primers. Original analysis: Later, an analysis found about 80 million unique TCR beta chains, and about 10 million of these were shared. Using immunoSEQ multiplex PCR, the repertoire was profiled, and TCRdb retains in-frame clones only, with some absent. V and J calls and clone size are copied from that table; D and trimming were computed from the DNA. This sample has approximately 160,000 clones, with approximately 81% found just once. Trimming removed 4 bases at V and 6 bases at J, with 19 bases between. CDR3 length equals 15 residues. The V gene's germline CDR1 is SGHVS and CDR2 FQNEAQ.

This TCR was recovered from a man aged 18 to 29 in good health and CMV-seronegative. The V call is TRBV7-8, the J call TRBJ2-7; D may be TRBD2 (6 bases). The specimen sequenced was PBMCs. The CDR3 loop reads CASSSLLPAGVEQYF. Here the CDR3 DNA reads TGTGCCAGCAGCTCCTTATTGCCAGCGGGCGTCGAGCAGTACTTC.